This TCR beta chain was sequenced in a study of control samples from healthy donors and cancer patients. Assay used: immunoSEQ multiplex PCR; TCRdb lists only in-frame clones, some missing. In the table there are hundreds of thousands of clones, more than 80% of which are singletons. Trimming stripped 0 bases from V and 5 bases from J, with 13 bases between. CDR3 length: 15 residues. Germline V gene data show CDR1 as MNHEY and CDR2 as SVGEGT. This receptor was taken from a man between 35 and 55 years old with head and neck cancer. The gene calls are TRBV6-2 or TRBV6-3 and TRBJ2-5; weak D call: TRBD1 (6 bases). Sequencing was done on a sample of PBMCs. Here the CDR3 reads CASSYSAGAGETQYF. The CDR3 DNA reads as TGTGCCAGCAGTTACTCGGCAGGGGCAGGGGAGACCCAGTACTTC.